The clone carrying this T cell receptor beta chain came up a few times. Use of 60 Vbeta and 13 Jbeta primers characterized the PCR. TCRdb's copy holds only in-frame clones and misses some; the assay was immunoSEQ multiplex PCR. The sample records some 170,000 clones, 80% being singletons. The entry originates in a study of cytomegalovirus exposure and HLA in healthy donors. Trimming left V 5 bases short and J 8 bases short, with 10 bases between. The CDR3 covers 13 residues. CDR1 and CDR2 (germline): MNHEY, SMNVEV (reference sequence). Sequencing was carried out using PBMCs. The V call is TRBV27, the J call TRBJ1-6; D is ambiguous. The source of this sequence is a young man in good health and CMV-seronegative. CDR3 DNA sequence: TGTGCCAGCAGTCCCCCGTTTGATTCACCCCTCCACTTT. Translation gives CASSPPFDSPLHF.